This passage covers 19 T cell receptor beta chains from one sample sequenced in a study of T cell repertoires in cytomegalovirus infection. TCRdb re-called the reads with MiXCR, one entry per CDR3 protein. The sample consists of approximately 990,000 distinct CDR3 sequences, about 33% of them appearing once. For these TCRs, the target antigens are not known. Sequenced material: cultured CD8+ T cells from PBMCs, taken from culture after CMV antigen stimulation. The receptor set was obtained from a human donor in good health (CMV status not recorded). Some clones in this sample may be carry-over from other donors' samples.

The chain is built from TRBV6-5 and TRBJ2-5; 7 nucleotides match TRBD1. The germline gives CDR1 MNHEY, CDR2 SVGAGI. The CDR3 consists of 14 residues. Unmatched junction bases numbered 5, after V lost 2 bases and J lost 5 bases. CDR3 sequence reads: CASSYEGQWETQYF. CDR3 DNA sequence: TGTGCCAGCAGTTACGAGGGACAGTGGGAGACCCAGTACTTC.

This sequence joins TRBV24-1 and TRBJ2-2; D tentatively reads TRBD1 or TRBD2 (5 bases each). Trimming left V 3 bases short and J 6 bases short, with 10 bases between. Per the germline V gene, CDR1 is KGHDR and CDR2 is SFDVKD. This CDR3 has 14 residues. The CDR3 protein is CATSDPRDAGELFF. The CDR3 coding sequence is TGTGCCACCAGTGATCCCAGGGACGCCGGGGAGCTGTTTTTT.

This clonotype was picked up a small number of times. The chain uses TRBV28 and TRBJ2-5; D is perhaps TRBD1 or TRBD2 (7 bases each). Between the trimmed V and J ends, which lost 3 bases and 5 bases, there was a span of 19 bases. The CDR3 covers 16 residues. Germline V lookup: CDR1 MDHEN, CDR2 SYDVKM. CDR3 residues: CASSLGGTEIRETQYF. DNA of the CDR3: TGTGCCAGCAGTTTGGGAGGGACAGAAATCCGGGAGACCCAGTACTTC.

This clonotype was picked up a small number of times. The CDR3 DNA sequence: TGTGCCAGCAGTGTGGACAGGGGGCGAGGAAGCAATCAGCCCCAGCATTTT. The encoded protein is CASSVDRGRGSNQPQHF. The chain carries TRBV6-2 or TRBV6-3 and TRBJ1-5, with 11 bases matching TRBD1. Per the germline V gene, CDR1 is MNHEY and CDR2 is SVGEGT. Germline trimming cut 5 bases from V and 1 base from J; bases unmatched to any gene: 7. This CDR3 is 17 amino acids long.

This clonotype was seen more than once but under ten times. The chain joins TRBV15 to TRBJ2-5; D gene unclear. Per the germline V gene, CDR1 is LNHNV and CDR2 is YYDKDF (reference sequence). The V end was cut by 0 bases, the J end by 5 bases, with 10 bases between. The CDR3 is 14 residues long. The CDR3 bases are TGTGCCACCAGCAGAGATAAGCGTAGGGAGACCCAGTACTTC. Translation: CATSRDKRRETQYF.

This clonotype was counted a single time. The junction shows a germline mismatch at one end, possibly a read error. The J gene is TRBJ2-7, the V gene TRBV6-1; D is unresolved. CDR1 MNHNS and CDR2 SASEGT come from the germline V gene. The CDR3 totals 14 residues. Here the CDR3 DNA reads TGTGACAGCAGTGAATTCTCTATCGCCTACGAGCAGTACTTC. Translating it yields CDSSEFSIAYEQYF.

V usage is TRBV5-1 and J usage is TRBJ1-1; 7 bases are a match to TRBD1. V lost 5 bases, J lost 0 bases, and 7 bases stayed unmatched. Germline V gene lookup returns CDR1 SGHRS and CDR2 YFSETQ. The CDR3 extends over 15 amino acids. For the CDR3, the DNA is TGCGCCAGCAGAGGGACAGCCACCTTGAACACTGAAGCTTTCTTT. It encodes CASRGTATLNTEAFF.

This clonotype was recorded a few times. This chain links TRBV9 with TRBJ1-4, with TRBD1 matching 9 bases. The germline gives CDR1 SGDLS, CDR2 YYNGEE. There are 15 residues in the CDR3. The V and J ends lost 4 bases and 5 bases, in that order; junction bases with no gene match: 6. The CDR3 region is CASSPRDRENEKLFF. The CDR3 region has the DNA TGTGCCAGCAGCCCTCGGGACAGGGAAAATGAAAAACTGTTTTTT. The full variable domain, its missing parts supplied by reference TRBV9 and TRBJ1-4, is DSGVTQTPKHLITATGQRVTLRCSPRSGDLSVYWYQQSLDQGLQFLIQYYNGEERAKGNILERFSAQQFPDLHSELNLSSLELGDSALYFCASSPRDRENEKLFFGSGTQLSVL.

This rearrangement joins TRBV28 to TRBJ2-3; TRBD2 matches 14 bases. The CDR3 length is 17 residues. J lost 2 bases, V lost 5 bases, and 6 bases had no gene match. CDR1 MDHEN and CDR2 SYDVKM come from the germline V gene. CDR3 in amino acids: CASSATSGGAFTDTQYF. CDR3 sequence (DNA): TGTGCCAGCAGTGCGACTAGCGGGGGGGCCTTCACAGATACGCAGTATTTT.

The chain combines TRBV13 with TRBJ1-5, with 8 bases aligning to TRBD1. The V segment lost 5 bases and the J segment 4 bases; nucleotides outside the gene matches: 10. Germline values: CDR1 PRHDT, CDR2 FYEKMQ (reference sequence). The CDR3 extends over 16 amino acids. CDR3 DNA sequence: TGTGCCAGCAGCGTCGACAGGGGAAAGGGGAATCAGCCCCAGCATTTT. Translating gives CASSVDRGKGNQPQHF.

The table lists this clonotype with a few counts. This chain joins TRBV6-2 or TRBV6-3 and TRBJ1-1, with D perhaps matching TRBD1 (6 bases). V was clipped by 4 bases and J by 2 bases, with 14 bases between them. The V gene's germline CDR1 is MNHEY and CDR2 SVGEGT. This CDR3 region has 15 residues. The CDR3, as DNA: TGTGCCAGCAGTTCCGACAACAGGGTCAACACTGAAGCTTTCTTT. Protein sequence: CASSSDNRVNTEAFF.

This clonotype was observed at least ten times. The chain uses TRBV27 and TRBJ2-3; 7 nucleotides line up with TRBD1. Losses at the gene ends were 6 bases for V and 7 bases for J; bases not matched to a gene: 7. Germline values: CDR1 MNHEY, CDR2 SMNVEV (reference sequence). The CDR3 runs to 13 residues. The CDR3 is CASSHGDSHTQYF. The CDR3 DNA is TGTGCCAGCAGCCACGGGGACAGTCATACGCAGTATTTT.

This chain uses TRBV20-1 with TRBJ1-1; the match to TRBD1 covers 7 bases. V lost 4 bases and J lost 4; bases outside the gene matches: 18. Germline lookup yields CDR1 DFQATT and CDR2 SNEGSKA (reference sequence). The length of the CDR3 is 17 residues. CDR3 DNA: TGCAGTGCTAAAGATCAGGGGGGAACCGGGTTTGGCACTGAAGCTTTCTTT. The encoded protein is CSAKDQGGTGFGTEAFF.

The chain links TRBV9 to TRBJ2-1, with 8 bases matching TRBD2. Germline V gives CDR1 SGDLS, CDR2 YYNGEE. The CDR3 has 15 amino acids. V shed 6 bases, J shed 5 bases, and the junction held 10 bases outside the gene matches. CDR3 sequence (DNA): TGTGCCAGCAACGCGGGACGGGGGGGCCACAATGAGCAGTTCTTC. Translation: CASNAGRGGHNEQFF.

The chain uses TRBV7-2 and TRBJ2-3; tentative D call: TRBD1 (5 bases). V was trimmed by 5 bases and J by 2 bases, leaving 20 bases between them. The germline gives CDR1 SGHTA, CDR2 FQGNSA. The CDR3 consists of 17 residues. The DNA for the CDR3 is TGTGCCAGCAGCCCCCTCTCACCGACAGAGAACACAGATACGCAGTATTTT. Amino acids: CASSPLSPTENTDTQYF. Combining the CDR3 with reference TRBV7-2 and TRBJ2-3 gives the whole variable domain GAGVSQSPSNKVTEKGKDVELRCDPISGHTALYWYRQSLGQGLEFLIYFQGNSAPDKSGLPSDRFSAERTGGSVSTLTIQRTQQEDSAVYLCASSPLSPTENTDTQYFGPGTRLTVL.

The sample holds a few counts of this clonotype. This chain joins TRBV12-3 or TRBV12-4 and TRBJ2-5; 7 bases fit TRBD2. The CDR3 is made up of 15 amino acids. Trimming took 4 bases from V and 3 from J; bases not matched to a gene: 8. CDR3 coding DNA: TGTGCCAGCAGTTCGGGACTAAGGAAGGAAGAGACCCAGTACTTC. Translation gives CASSSGLRKEETQYF.

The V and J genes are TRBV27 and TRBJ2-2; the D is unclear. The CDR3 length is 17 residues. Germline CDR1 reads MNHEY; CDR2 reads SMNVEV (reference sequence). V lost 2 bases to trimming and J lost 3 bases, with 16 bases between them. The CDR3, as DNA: TGTGCCAGCAGTTTAACCCACCCTGTTACCGACACCGGGGAGCTGTTTTTT. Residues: CASSLTHPVTDTGELFF.

The CDR3 coding sequence is TGTGCCAGCAGCGTTTGGACAGGGGGCTTCGGGAACACTGAAGCTTTCTTT. Translation gives CASSVWTGGFGNTEAFF. The chain recombines TRBV9 with TRBJ1-1; 11 bases are shared with TRBD1. The germline V gene has CDR1 SGDLS and CDR2 YYNGEE. This CDR3 comprises 17 residues. V lost 2 bases to trimming and J lost 1 base; unmatched junction nucleotides: 7.

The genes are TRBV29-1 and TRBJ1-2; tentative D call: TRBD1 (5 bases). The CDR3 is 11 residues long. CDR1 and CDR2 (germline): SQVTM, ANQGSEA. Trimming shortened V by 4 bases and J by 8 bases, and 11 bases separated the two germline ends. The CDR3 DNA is TGCAGCGTTGTATCAGGGAACGGCTACACCTTC. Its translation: CSVVSGNGYTF.